This T cell receptor (beta chain) was captured by sequencing in a study of cytomegalovirus exposure and HLA in healthy donors. Overall study findings and caveats: The authors later found TCR association rates varying by HLA locus, with DRB1 most and HLA-C fewest. Another analysis was done later, and it associated around 16,000 TCR beta sequences with HLA alleles at 0.05 false discovery rate. Segments of the TCR beta V type were, in most cases, productive about 90% or about 30% of the time in an earlier analysis. TRBV6-2, TRBV6-3 and some other V segments were excluded as indistinguishable.

The PCR contained 60 Vbeta and 13 Jbeta primers. Assay used: immunoSEQ multiplex PCR; TCRdb lists only in-frame clones, some missing. The sample holds over 150,000 clones, around 80% seen once. J lost 3 bases, V lost 6 bases, and 8 bases had no gene match. Germline V CDR1 and CDR2: ENHRY, SYGVKD. The CDR3 has 15 residues. A remark on this clone: The antigen remains unidentified.

Sample: PBMCs. The chain uses TRBV10-3 and TRBJ2-1; 7 bases line up with TRBD1. This receptor was taken from a woman in her 40s in good health and CMV-seronegative. CDR3 DNA: TGTGCCATCAGGGGTACAGGGGCCGGCTACAATGAGCAGTTCTTC. Its protein product is CAIRGTGAGYNEQFF.